This T cell receptor (beta chain) is drawn from a study of blood T cells in healthy people across ages. Germline assignment: CDR1 SGHVS and CDR2 FQNEAQ. V lost 5 bases to trimming and J lost 7 bases; unmatched junction nucleotides: 8. The CDR3 loop spans 15 amino acids. A second PCR of roughly 7 to 11 cycles used a sample-barcoded 5' primer and a J-beta primer mix. Every cDNA was tagged by a template-switch adaptor with 12 random nucleotides. Paired-end reads containing CDR3 totaled no fewer than 2.5 million for each sample. Each CDR3 protein is one row after TCRdb ran MiXCR on the 5' RACE reads. The sample lists 600,000 to 650,000 distinct CDR3 sequences, 58% seen once, with around 37% in the top ten.

The genes are TRBV7-8 and TRBJ1-6, with 7 bases identical to TRBD1. The receptor comes from a man between 60 and 75 years old in good health. The sequencing input was blood. In DNA form, the CDR3 reads TGTGCCAGCAGCGAAAAGGGGGCGCGGAATTCACCCCTCCACTTT. It codes for CASSEKGARNSPLHF.